This T cell receptor (beta chain) was obtained from a study of blood T cell repertoires in COVID-19. Overall study: Acute-phase and convalescent COVID-19 samples originated in the United States, Italy and Spain.

TCRdb's table, derived via immunoSEQ multiplex PCR, lists solely in-frame clones and lacks some. The sample has about 78,000 clones; 90% are singletons. This CDR3 comprises 14 residues. Germline V gene data show CDR1 as SGHTA and CDR2 as FQGTGA. V lost 3 bases, J lost 5 bases, and 14 bases lay in between. Sequences were obtained from peripheral blood. The TCR comes from a woman in her forties or fifties in a cohort sampled during active COVID-19. The V call is TRBV7-3, the J call TRBJ2-7; possible D gene TRBD1, 6 bases. CDR3 loop: CASSFQGSDHEQYF. DNA of the CDR3: TGTGCCAGCAGCTTCCAGGGGAGTGACCACGAGCAGTACTTC.